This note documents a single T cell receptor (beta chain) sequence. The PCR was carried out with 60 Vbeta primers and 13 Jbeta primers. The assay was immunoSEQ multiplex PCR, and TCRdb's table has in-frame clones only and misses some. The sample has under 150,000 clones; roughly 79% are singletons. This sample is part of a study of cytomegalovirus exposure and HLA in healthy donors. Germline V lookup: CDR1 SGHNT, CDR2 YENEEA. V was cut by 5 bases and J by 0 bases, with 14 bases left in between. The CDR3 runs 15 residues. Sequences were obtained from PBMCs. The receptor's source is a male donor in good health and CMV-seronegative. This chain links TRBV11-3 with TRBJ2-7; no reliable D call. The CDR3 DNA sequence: TGTGCCAGCAGCCCCCCGGGTACCCTCTCCTACGAGCAGTACTTC. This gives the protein CASSPPGTLSYEQYF.